This T cell receptor (beta chain) was profiled in a study of blood T cell repertoires in COVID-19. Study in general: Acute-phase and convalescent COVID-19 samples originated in the United States, Italy and Spain. Sources were T cells, B-cell-depleted T cells, or PBMCs; the material itself was cDNA or gDNA.

CDR3 length: 15 residues. Germline V gives CDR1 KGHSH, CDR2 LQKENI. Trimming took 2 bases from V and 1 from J, leaving 9 bases between them. In the authors' workflow: Amplified reference gene primers provided the basis for estimating nucleated cell counts. Produced via immunoSEQ multiplex PCR; TCRdb's table is partial and in-frame only. V, J and clone size derive from that table, while D and trimming were established from the DNA sequence. The data show 90,000 or so clones, over 80% seen once. The origin of this receptor is a man older than 75 with acute or convalescent COVID-19. Source material: peripheral blood. The chain combines TRBV18 with TRBJ1-3; D is unclear. The CDR3 sequence: CASSPVRDSGNTIYF. CDR3 bases: TGTGCCAGCTCACCAGTGAGGGATTCTGGAAACACCATATATTTT.